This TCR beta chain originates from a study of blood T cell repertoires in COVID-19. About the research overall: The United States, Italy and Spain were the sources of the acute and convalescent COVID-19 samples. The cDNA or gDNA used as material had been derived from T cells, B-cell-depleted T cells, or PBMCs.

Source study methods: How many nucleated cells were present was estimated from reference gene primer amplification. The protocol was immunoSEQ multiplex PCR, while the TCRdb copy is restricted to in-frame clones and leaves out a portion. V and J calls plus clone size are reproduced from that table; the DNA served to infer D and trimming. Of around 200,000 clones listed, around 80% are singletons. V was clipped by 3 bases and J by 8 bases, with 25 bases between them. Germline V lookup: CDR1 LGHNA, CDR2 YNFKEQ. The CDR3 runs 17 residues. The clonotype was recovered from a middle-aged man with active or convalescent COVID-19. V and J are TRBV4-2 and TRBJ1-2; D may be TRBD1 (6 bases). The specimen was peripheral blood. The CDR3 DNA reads TGTGCCAGCAGCCATCCCAGGGACACCGTTTTGCGCCCGGGCTACACCTTC. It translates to CASSHPRDTVLRPGYTF.